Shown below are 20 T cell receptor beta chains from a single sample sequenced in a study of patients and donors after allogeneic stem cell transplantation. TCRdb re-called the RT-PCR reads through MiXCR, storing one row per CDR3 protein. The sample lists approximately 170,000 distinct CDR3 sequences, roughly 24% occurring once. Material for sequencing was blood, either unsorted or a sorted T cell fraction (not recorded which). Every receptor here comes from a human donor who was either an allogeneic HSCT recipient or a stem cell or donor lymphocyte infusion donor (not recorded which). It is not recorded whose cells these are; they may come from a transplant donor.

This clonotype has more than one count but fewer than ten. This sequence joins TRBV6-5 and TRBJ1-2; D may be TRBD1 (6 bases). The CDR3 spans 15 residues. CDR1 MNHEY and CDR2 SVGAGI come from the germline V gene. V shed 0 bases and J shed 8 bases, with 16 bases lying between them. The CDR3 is CASSYSIRGAKGYTF. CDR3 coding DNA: TGTGCCAGCAGTTACTCGATCCGGGGGGCGAAAGGCTACACCTTC.

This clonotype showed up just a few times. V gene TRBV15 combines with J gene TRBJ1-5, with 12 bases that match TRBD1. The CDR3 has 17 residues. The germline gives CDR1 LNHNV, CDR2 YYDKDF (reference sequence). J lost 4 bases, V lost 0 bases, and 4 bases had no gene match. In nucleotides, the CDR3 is TGTGCCACCAGCAGAGATAGGGACAGGGGGCGAAATCAGCCCCAGCATTTT. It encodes CATSRDRDRGRNQPQHF.

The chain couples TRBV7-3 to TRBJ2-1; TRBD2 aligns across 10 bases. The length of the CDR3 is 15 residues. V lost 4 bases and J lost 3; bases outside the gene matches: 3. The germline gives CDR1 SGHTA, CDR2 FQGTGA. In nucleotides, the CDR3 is TGTGCCAGCAGCTCGATAGCGGGGGGCTACAATGAGCAGTTCTTC. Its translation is CASSSIAGGYNEQFF. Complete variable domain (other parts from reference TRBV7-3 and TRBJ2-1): GAGVSQTPSNKVTEKGKYVELRCDPISGHTALYWYRQSLGQGPEFLIYFQGTGAADDSGLPNDRFFAVRPEGSVSTLKIQRTERGDSAVYLCASSSIAGGYNEQFFGPGTRLTVL.

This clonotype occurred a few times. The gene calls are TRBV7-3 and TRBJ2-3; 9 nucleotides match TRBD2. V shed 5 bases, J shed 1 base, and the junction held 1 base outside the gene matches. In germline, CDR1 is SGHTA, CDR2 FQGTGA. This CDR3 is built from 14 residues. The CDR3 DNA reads TGTGCCAGCAGCCGCGGGGGGGGCACAGATACGCAGTATTTT. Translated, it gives CASSRGGGTDTQYF.

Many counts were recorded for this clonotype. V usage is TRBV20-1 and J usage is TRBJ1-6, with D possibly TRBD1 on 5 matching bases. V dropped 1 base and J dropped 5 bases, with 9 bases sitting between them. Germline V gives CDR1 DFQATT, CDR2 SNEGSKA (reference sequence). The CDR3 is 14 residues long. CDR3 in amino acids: CSARGGTNNSPLHF. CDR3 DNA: TGCAGTGCTAGAGGCGGGACCAATAATTCACCCCTCCACTTT.

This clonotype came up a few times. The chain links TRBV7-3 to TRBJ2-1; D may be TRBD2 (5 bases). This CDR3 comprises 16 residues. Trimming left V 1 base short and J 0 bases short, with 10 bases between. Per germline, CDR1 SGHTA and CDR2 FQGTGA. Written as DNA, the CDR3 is TGTGCCAGCAGCTTAATCCCGGGGTTCTCCTACAATGAGCAGTTCTTC. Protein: CASSLIPGFSYNEQFF.

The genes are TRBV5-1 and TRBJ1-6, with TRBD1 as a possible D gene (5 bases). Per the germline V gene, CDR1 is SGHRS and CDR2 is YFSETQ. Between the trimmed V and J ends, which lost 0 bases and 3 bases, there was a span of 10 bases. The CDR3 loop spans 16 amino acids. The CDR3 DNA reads TGCGCCAGCAGCTTGGGGGGGACCAGCTATAATTCACCCCTCCACTTT. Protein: CASSLGGTSYNSPLHF. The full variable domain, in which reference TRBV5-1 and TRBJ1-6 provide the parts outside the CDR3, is KAGVTQTPRYLIKTRGQQVTLSCSPISGHRSVSWYQQTPGQGLQFLFEYFSETQRNKGNFPGRFSGRQFSNSRSEMNVSTLELGDSALYLCASSLGGTSYNSPLHFGNGTRLTVT.

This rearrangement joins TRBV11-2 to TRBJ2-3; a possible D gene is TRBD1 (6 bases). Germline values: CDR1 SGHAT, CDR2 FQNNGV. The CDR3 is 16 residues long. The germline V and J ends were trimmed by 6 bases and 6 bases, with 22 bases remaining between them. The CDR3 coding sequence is TGTGCCAGCAGATATGGGGGCCGGAGGTTTACGGATACGCAGTATTTT. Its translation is CASRYGGRRFTDTQYF.

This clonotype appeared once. The CDR3 sequence is CASSYSGRQPQHF. The DNA for the CDR3 is TGTGCCAGCAGTTACAGCGGGAGGCAGCCCCAGCATTTT. The V gene is TRBV27, the J gene TRBJ1-5; D is uncertain. Germline CDR1 and CDR2: MNHEY and SMNVEV (reference sequence). This CDR3 contains 13 residues. Trimming took 4 bases from V and 7 from J, leaving 11 bases between them.

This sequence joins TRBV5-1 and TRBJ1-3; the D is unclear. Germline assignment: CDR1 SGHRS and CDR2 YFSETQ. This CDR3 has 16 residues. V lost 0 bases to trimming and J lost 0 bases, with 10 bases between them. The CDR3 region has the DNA TGCGCCAGCAGCTTGGTTAGCAGCCGCTCTGGAAACACCATATATTTT. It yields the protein CASSLVSSRSGNTIYF. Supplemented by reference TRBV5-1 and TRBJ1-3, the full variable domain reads KAGVTQTPRYLIKTRGQQVTLSCSPISGHRSVSWYQQTPGQGLQFLFEYFSETQRNKGNFPGRFSGRQFSNSRSEMNVSTLELGDSALYLCASSLVSSRSGNTIYFGEGSWLTVV.

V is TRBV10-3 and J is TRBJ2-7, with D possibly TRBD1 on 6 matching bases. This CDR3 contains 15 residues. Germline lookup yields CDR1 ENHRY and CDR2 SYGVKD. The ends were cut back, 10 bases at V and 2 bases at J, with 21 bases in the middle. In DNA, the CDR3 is TGTGCCACCCTATCCCCACTGGACAGACCCTACGAGCAGTACTTC. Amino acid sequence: CATLSPLDRPYEQYF.

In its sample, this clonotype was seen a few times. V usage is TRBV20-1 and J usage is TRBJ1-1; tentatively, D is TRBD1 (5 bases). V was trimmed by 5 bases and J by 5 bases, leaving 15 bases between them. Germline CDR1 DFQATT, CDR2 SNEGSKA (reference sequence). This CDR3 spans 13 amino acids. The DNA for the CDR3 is TGCAGTGCTGGGGGTACAAGGAAGACTGAAGCTTTCTTT. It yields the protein CSAGGTRKTEAFF.

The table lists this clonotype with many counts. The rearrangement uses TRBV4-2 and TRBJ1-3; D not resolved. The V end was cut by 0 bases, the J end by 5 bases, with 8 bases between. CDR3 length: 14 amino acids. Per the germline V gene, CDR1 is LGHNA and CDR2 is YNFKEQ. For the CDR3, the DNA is TGTGCCAGCAGCCAAGAGGGTTCCCGAAACACCATATATTTT. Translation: CASSQEGSRNTIYF.

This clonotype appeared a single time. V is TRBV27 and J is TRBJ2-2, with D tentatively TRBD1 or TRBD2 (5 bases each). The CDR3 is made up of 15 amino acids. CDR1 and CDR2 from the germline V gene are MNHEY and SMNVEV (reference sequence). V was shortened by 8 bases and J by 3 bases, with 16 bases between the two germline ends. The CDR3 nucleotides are TGTGCCAGCCCCCGCGAGGGGCAGGACACCGGGGAGCTGTTTTTT. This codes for CASPREGQDTGELFF.

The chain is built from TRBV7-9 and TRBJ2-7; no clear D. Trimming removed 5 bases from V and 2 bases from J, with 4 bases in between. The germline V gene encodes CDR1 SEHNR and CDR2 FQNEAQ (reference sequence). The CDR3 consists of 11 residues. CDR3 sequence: CASSRAYEQYF. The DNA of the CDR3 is TGTGCCAGCAGCCGGGCCTACGAGCAGTACTTC.

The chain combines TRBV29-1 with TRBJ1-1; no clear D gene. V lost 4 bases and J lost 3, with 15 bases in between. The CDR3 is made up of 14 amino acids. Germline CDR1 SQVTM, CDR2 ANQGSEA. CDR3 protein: CSVVRQALDTEAFF. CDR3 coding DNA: TGCAGCGTTGTACGGCAGGCATTGGACACTGAAGCTTTCTTT.

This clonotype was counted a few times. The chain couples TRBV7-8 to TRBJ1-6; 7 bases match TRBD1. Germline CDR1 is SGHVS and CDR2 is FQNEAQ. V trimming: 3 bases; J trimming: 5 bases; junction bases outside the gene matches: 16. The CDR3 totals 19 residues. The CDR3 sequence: CASSFFPRQTGINNSPLHF. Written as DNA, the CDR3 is TGTGCCAGCAGCTTCTTCCCAAGACAGACAGGGATAAATAATTCACCCCTCCACTTT. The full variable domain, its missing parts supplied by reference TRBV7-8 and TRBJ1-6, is GAGVSQSPRYKVAKRGQDVALRCDPISGHVSLFWYQQALGQGPEFLTYFQNEAQLDKSGLPSDRFFAERPEGSVSTLKIQRTQQEDSAVYLCASSFFPRQTGINNSPLHFGNGTRLTVT.

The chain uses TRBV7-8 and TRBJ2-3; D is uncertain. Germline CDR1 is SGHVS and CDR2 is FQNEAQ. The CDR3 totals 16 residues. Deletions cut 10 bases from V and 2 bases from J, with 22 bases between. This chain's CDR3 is CATNDPLRTPTDTQYF. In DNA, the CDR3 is TGTGCCACCAATGACCCACTCCGGACCCCCACAGATACGCAGTATTTT. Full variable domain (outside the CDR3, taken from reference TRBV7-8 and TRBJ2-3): GAGVSQSPRYKVAKRGQDVALRCDPISGHVSLFWYQQALGQGPEFLTYFQNEAQLDKSGLPSDRFFAERPEGSVSTLKIQRTQQEDSAVYLCATNDPLRTPTDTQYFGPGTRLTVL.

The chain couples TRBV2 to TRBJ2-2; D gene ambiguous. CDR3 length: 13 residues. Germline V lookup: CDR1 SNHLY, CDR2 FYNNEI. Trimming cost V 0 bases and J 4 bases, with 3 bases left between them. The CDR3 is CASSEAGTGELFF. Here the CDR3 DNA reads TGTGCCAGCAGTGAAGCAGGCACCGGGGAGCTGTTTTTT.

The CDR3 region has the DNA TGTGCCACCAGCAGAAGGGAGTTGAGGAGGGATGAGCAGTTCTTC. Its translation is CATSRRELRRDEQFF. The chain employs TRBV15 and TRBJ2-1, with a tentative D call TRBD2 (6 bases). Trimming shortened V by 2 bases and J by 8 bases, and 16 bases separated the two germline ends. The germline V gene has CDR1 LNHNV and CDR2 YYDKDF (reference sequence). The CDR3 is made up of 15 amino acids.